This entry lists 5 T cell receptor beta chains sequenced from one sample in a study of technical replicates of blood from a handful of donors. Profiled with immunoSEQ multiplex PCR; TCRdb holds only in-frame clones, not every one. The sample contains under 95,000 clones, about 95% of which appear only once. Sequencing input: T cells isolated from PBMCs. The receptors were gathered from a human donor in good health.

J is TRBJ2-1 and V is TRBV29-1; 10 bases are a match to TRBD1. Losses at the gene ends were 7 bases for V and 5 bases for J; bases not matched to a gene: 2. In germline, CDR1 is SQVTM, CDR2 ANQGSEA. This CDR3 has 12 residues. CDR3 protein: CSAGTGDNEQFF. CDR3 nucleotides: TGCAGCGCTGGGACAGGGGACAATGAGCAGTTCTTC.

The rearrangement uses TRBV6-5 and TRBJ2-1, with 7 bases aligning to TRBD2. The J segment lost 10 bases and the V segment lost 0 bases, leaving 12 bases of the junction unmatched. The CDR3 is 16 residues long. Germline CDR1 is MNHEY and CDR2 is SVGAGI. CDR3 region: CASSYSVGLPPGEQFF. The CDR3 nucleotides are TGTGCCAGCAGTTACTCAGTGGGACTACCTCCAGGGGAGCAGTTCTTC.

CDR3 DNA: TGCGCCAGCAGCGCGGGACTAGCGGGAACGCCATCAACAGATACGCAGTATTTT. Translated: CASSAGLAGTPSTDTQYF. The gene calls are TRBV5-1 and TRBJ2-3; 13 positions match TRBD2. The J segment lost 3 bases and the V segment lost 4 bases, leaving 11 bases of the junction unmatched. The CDR3 has 18 residues. Germline values: CDR1 SGHRS, CDR2 YFSETQ.

The gene calls are TRBV28 and TRBJ2-7; possibly TRBD1 for D (6 bases). The CDR3 runs to 13 residues. Between the trimmed V and J ends, which lost 7 bases and 5 bases, there was a span of 15 bases. Germline CDR1 MDHEN, CDR2 SYDVKM. The CDR3 loop is CASNRVRFNEQYF. In nucleotides, the CDR3 is TGTGCCAGCAACAGGGTACGTTTCAACGAGCAGTACTTC.

The V and J genes are TRBV5-1 and TRBJ2-1; perhaps TRBD1 as D (6 bases). Germline V gene sequence: CDR1 SGHRS, CDR2 YFSETQ. The length of the CDR3 is 14 residues. V dropped 0 bases and J dropped 5 bases, with 9 bases sitting between them. The CDR3 reads CASSLGGLDNEQFF. The CDR3 DNA reads TGCGCCAGCAGCTTGGGGGGGCTAGACAATGAGCAGTTCTTC.